This T cell receptor beta chain derives from a study of T-cell reconstitution after alpha-beta-depleted transplantation in children (dated by TCRdb to 2015 to 2016). Some background on the complete study: Using TCR repertoire profiling, the study followed T-cell immune reconstitution in a quantitative way in children after TCRalphabeta/CD19-depleted allogeneic hematopoietic cell transplantation. Study-wide findings and limitations: The apparently early alphabetaT-cell count recovery about two months after transplant was reportedly dependent on only several hundred rapidly expanded clones derived from non-depleted graft cells. Over subsequent months, a decline in hyperexpanded clone frequencies was noted, and after one year, T-cell counts and TCRbeta diversity were mostly ascribed to newly produced T cells. In some patients, high TCRbeta diversity at day 60 was attributed to recipient T cells and intrathymic progenitors that had survived conditioning.

Libraries were constructed by PCR. The sequencer listed for this sample is Illumina HiSeq 2500. To normalize quantification of the TCRbeta repertoire, the TCR libraries were built with molecular barcoding that relied on unique molecular identifiers. The public reads were run again by TCRdb, first through fastp at Q25 and then through MiXCR, and only productive beta chains were kept. Rows are unified per CDR3 protein, each entry keeping the most common DNA and genes. Within this sample are 450,000 to 600,000 distinct CDR3 sequences, with over 10% of them counted one time only. About 2.2% of the sample lies in the top ten. The meaning of the sample's treatment or condition label: allogeneic hematopoietic cell transplantation with graft depleted of TCRalphabeta T cells and CD19 B cells. TCRalphabeta/CD19-depleted allogeneic hematopoietic cell grafts were given to the transplant recipients, all of whom were children.

Concerning this clonotype: The target of this receptor is not known. No much larger clone is present one base from it, and per-base qualities are unavailable.

The sample was PBMCs, mostly from graft donor cells, taken 360 days after TCRalphabeta/CD19-depleted stem cell transplant. This receptor was identified in a male patient younger than 18 who had a stem cell transplant for acute myeloid leukemia, so the T cells may come from the graft donor.

The CDR3 in this case is CASSLSSQETQYF. In nucleotide form, the sequence is TGTGCCAGCAGTTTGTCCAGCCAAGAGACCCAGTACTTC. The chain uses TRBV12-3 or TRBV12-4 and TRBJ2-5; too little of a D gene remains to name it. Trimming takes 3 bases from V and 1 base from J, and the germline ends sit 6 bases apart. Spanning cysteine to phenylalanine, the CDR3 consists of 13 amino acids. The entry retains the CDR3 DNA only, 39 bases that are in frame from base 1.